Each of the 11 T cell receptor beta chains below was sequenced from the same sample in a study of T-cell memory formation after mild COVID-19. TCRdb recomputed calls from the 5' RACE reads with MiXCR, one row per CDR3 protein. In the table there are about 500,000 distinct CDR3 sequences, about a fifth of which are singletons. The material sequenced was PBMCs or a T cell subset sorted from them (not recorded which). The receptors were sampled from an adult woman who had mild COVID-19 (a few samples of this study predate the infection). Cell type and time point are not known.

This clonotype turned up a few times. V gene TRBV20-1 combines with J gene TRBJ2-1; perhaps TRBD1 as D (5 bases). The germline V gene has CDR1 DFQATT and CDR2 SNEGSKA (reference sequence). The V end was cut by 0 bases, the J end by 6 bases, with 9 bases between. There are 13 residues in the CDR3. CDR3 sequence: CSARDQGVNEQFF. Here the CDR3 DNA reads TGCAGTGCTAGAGATCAGGGCGTCAATGAGCAGTTCTTC.

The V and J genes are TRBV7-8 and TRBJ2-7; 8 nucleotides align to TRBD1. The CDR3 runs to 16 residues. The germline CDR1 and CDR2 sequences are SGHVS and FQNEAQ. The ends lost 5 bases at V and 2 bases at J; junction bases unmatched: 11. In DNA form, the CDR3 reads TGTGCCAGCAGCGGTCCACAGGGGGACCCCCCCTACGAGCAGTACTTC. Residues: CASSGPQGDPPYEQYF.

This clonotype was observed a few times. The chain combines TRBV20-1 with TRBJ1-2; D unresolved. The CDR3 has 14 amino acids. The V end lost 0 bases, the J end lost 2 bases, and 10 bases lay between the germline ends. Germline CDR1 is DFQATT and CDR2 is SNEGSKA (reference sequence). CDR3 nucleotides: TGCAGTGCTAGAGATCTCGGGGTGAACTATGGCTACACCTTC. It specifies CSARDLGVNYGYTF.

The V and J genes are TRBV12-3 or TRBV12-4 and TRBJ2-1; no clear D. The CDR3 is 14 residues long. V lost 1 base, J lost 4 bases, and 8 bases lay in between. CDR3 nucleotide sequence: TGTGCCAGCAGTTTAGTACGGATATACAATGAGCAGTTCTTC. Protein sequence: CASSLVRIYNEQFF.

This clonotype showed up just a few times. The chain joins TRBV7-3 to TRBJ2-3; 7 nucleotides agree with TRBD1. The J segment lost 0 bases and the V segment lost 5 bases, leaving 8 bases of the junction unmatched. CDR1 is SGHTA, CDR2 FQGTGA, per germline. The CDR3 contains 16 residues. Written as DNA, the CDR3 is TGTGCCAGCAGCCCCGGGACAGTTTCTAGCACAGATACGCAGTATTTT. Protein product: CASSPGTVSSTDTQYF.

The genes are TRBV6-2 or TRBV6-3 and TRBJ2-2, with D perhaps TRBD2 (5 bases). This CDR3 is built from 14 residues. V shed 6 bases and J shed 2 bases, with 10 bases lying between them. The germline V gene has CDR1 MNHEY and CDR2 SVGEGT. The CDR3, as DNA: TGTGCCAGCAGGACGGGATTTAACACCGGGGAGCTGTTTTTT. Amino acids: CASRTGFNTGELFF.

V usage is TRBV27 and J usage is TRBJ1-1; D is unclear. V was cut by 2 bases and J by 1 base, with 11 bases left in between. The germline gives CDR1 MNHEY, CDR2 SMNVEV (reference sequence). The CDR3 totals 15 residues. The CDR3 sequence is CASSLGSSGNTEAFF. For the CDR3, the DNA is TGTGCCAGCAGTTTAGGTTCGTCGGGGAACACTGAAGCTTTCTTT.

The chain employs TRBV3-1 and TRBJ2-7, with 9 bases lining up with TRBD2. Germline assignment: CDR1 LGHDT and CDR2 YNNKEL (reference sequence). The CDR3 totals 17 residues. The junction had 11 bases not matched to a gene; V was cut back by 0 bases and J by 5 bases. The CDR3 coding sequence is TGTGCCAGCAGCCAAGAGGCTAGCGGGGACCTAGGAGACGAGCAGTACTTC. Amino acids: CASSQEASGDLGDEQYF.

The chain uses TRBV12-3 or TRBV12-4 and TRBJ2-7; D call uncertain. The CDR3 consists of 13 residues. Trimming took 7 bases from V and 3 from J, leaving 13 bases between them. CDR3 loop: CASMTRADYEQYF. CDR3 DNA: TGTGCCAGCATGACCCGAGCAGACTACGAGCAGTACTTC.

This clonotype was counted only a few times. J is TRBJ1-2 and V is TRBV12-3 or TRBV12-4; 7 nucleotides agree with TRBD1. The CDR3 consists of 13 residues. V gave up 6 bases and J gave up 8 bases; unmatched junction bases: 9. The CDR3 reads CASSLDRVRGYTF. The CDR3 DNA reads TGTGCCAGCAGCCTCGACAGGGTGCGAGGCTACACCTTC.

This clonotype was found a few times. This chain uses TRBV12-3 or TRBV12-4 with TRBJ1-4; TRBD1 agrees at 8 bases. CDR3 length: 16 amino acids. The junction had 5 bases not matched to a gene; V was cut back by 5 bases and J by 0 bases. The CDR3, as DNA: TGTGCCAGCAGTAAGACAGGGGCAGCAACTAATGAAAAACTGTTTTTT. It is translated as CASSKTGAATNEKLFF.